The 30 T cell receptor beta chains presented below share a single source sample, sequenced in a study of blood T cell repertoires in COVID-19. The protocol was immunoSEQ multiplex PCR, while the TCRdb copy is restricted to in-frame clones and leaves out a portion. The sample has about 70,000 clones; approximately 83% are singletons. Input material: peripheral blood. The source of these receptors is a man in his forties with COVID-19, enrolled during active disease.

The chain joins TRBV5-4 to TRBJ1-1; D gene unclear. This CDR3 contains 14 residues. CDR1 and CDR2 (germline): SGHNT, YYREEE (reference sequence). Deletions cut 2 bases from V and 1 base from J, with 9 bases between. CDR3 residues: CASSFSQSNTEAFF. The CDR3, as DNA: TGTGCCAGCAGCTTTTCCCAGTCGAACACTGAAGCTTTCTTT.

The rearrangement links TRBV6-5 to TRBJ2-7; 9 bases are shared with TRBD2. There are 14 residues in the CDR3. Losses at the gene ends were 6 bases for V and 3 bases for J; bases not matched to a gene: 6. Germline V gives CDR1 MNHEY, CDR2 SVGAGI. As DNA, the CDR3 is TGTGCCAGCAGCCTGGGACTAGCCTACTACGAGCAGTACTTC. Translated, it gives CASSLGLAYYEQYF.

The CDR3: CASLEGGSGNTIYF. CDR3 in DNA: TGTGCCAGTTTAGAGGGTGGCTCTGGAAACACCATATATTTT. The genes are TRBV10-3 and TRBJ1-3; no clear D. CDR3 length: 14 residues. Germline V lookup: CDR1 ENHRY, CDR2 SYGVKD. V lost 10 bases and J 0 bases, leaving 13 bases between the germline ends.

V is TRBV2 and J is TRBJ1-3, with a possible D match to TRBD1 (5 bases). The germline gives CDR1 SNHLY, CDR2 FYNNEI. Deletions cut 4 bases from V and 8 bases from J, with 9 bases between. The CDR3 runs to 12 residues. CDR3 sequence: CASSVGGDTIYF. The CDR3 region has the DNA TGTGCCAGCAGTGTGGGAGGGGACACCATATATTTT.

The rearrangement links TRBV6-2 or TRBV6-3 to TRBJ2-7, with a possible D match to TRBD1 (7 bases). This CDR3 has 16 amino acids. V shed 0 bases and J shed 7 bases, with 19 bases lying between them. Looked up from germline, CDR1 is MNHEY and CDR2 is SVGEGT. The CDR3 protein is CASSYSNTGARGEQYF. The CDR3 coding sequence is TGTGCCAGCAGTTACTCGAATACAGGGGCCCGGGGGGAGCAGTACTTC.

The chain recombines TRBV6-5 with TRBJ1-6; D might be TRBD1 (5 bases). The CDR3 is 15 residues long. Deletions cut 0 bases from V and 7 bases from J, with 10 bases between. Germline values: CDR1 MNHEY, CDR2 SVGAGI. CDR3 sequence: CASSYSTGENSPLHF. CDR3 in DNA: TGTGCCAGCAGTTACTCGACGGGGGAGAATTCACCCCTCCACTTT.

The chain has TRBV28 and TRBJ2-1; D may be TRBD1 (6 bases). Trimming took off 1 base at V and 9 bases at J, with 16 bases between the two ends. CDR3 size: 15 residues. Germline V CDR1 and CDR2: MDHEN, SYDVKM. Here the CDR3 DNA reads TGTGCCAGCAGTTTATCAGGGGATTTGGTTCGTGAGCAGTTCTTC. Amino acids: CASSLSGDLVREQFF.

The CDR3 DNA follows: TGTGCCAGCAGTACTGGGAGGGGCGAGACCCAGTACTTC. It specifies CASSTGRGETQYF. This chain links TRBV12-3 or TRBV12-4 with TRBJ2-5; TRBD2 agrees at 7 bases. Trimming removed 5 bases from V and 5 bases from J; junction bases left unmatched: 5. The CDR3 has 13 residues.

The rearrangement joins TRBV28 to TRBJ2-1; TRBD2 is a possible D gene (5 bases). This CDR3 has 17 amino acids. Trimming took 3 bases from V and 2 from J, leaving 17 bases between them. Germline values: CDR1 MDHEN, CDR2 SYDVKM. CDR3: CASSFRDPSRAYNEQFF. CDR3 coding DNA: TGTGCCAGCAGTTTTAGAGACCCCTCGAGGGCCTACAATGAGCAGTTCTTC. Filled out from reference TRBV28 and TRBJ2-1, the complete variable domain reads DVKVTQSSRYLVKRTGEKVFLECVQDMDHENMFWYRQDPGLGLRLIYFSYDVKMKEKGDIPEGYSVSREKKERFSLILESASTNQTSMYLCASSFRDPSRAYNEQFFGPGTRLTVL.

The chain is built from TRBV9 and TRBJ2-5; 8 bases match TRBD2. Unmatched junction bases numbered 7, after V lost 4 bases and J lost 2 bases. Germline V gene data show CDR1 as SGDLS and CDR2 as YYNGEE. CDR3 length equals 15 residues. CDR3 in amino acids: CASSFGTREQETQYF. CDR3 DNA: TGTGCCAGCAGCTTTGGGACTAGGGAACAAGAGACCCAGTACTTC.

The rearrangement uses TRBV6-5 and TRBJ1-6; 9 bases are shared with TRBD1. CDR1 and CDR2 from the germline V gene are MNHEY and SVGAGI. Germline trimming cut 8 bases from V and 10 bases from J; bases unmatched to any gene: 9. The CDR3 runs to 14 residues. This CDR3 reads CASLYRTGDSPLHF. CDR3 bases: TGTGCCAGCTTATACCGGACAGGGGACTCACCCCTCCACTTT.

The gene calls are TRBV5-1 and TRBJ2-5; D unresolved. Trimming left V 2 bases short and J 1 base short, with 12 bases between. The CDR3 has 15 residues. Germline assignment: CDR1 SGHRS and CDR2 YFSETQ. For the CDR3, the DNA is TGCGCCAGCAGCTTCCCTCCAGGCGCCCAAGAGACCCAGTACTTC. It encodes CASSFPPGAQETQYF.

The chain joins TRBV14 to TRBJ1-2; 11 bases line up with TRBD1. This CDR3 is 13 amino acids long. Germline assignment: CDR1 SGHDN and CDR2 FVKESK. Losses at the gene ends were 7 bases for V and 8 bases for J; bases not matched to a gene: 6. DNA of the CDR3: TGTGCCAGCAATCTTGGGACAGGGGGAGGCTACACCTTC. Translation gives CASNLGTGGGYTF.

The chain employs TRBV2 and TRBJ1-1; D call uncertain. Germline-derived CDR1 and CDR2 are SNHLY and FYNNEI. Trimming cost V 6 bases and J 4 bases, with 12 bases left between them. The length of the CDR3 is 13 residues. As DNA, the CDR3 is TGTGCCAGCAGGGAGAACCTGGGCACTGAAGCTTTCTTT. This translates into CASRENLGTEAFF.

V is TRBV30 and J is TRBJ2-2; TRBD2 matches at 9 bases. The CDR3 sequence is 18 residues long. J was trimmed by 4 bases and V by 1 base; bases with no gene match: 13. The germline V gene encodes CDR1 GTSNPN and CDR2 SVGIG (reference sequence). CDR3 DNA sequence: TGTGCCTGGAGTGGGCTAGCGGGACTTGGCCGGGGCACCGGGGAGCTGTTTTTT. It encodes CAWSGLAGLGRGTGELFF.

This clone was found a few times. The gene calls are TRBV3-1 (or the pseudogene TRBV3-2) and TRBJ1-1; D gene ambiguous. The V end was cut by 0 bases, the J end by 7 bases, with 6 bases between. This CDR3 is 12 amino acids long. CDR1 and CDR2 from the germline V gene are LGHDT and YNNKEL (reference sequence). The CDR3 loop reads CASSQDRIEAFF. Written as DNA, the CDR3 is TGTGCCAGCAGCCAAGATAGAATTGAAGCTTTCTTT.

V usage is TRBV29-1 and J usage is TRBJ2-3, with TRBD2 identical over 9 bases. The germline CDR1 and CDR2 sequences are SQVTM and ANQGSEA. V dropped 7 bases and J dropped 1; count of bases not matched to a gene: 12. The CDR3 consists of 16 residues. CDR3 DNA: TGCAGCGCCCCCGCCGGAAGACTAGCGGGCACAGATACGCAGTATTTT. Residues: CSAPAGRLAGTDTQYF.

The chain employs TRBV3-1 (or the pseudogene TRBV3-2) and TRBJ1-1, with D unclear. This CDR3 has 14 amino acids. Germline CDR1 is LGHDT and CDR2 is YNNKEL (reference sequence). V was clipped by 4 bases and J by 1 base, with 10 bases between them. The CDR3 is CASSPWASNTEAFF. The CDR3, as DNA: TGTGCCAGCAGCCCCTGGGCCTCGAACACTGAAGCTTTCTTT.

The chain is built from TRBV27 and TRBJ1-1; D is undetermined. CDR1 is MNHEY, CDR2 SMNVEV, per germline (reference sequence). Trimming cost V 2 bases and J 1 base, with 20 bases left between them. The CDR3 runs 18 residues. The CDR3 sequence: CASSLESSRGRANTEAFF. In nucleotides, the CDR3 is TGTGCCAGCAGTTTAGAATCCTCCCGAGGGAGAGCGAACACTGAAGCTTTCTTT.

The table lists this clone with a count of one. The CDR3 DNA reads as TGTGCCTGGAGTGTACCCTCCGGGACAGGGGGCACTGAAGCTTTCTTT. Translated: CAWSVPSGTGGTEAFF. The chain uses TRBV30 and TRBJ1-1, with 11 bases matching TRBD1. Germline V gene lookup returns CDR1 GTSNPN and CDR2 SVGIG (reference sequence). V was clipped by 0 bases and J by 4 bases; unmatched bases: 7. This CDR3 region has 16 residues.

This clone was seen once. The chain recombines TRBV3-1 (or the pseudogene TRBV3-2) with TRBJ1-4, with 8 bases identical to TRBD1. The CDR3 is 14 residues long. Trimming at V came to 3 bases and at J to 8 bases, leaving 5 bases not matched to a gene. Germline V gene sequence: CDR1 LGHDT, CDR2 YNNKEL (reference sequence). The CDR3 nucleotides are TGTGCCAGCAGCCATGAGACAGGGGTAGAAAAACTGTTTTTT. Amino acid sequence: CASSHETGVEKLFF.

The rearrangement joins TRBV5-1 to TRBJ1-4; 9 nucleotides line up with TRBD1. Germline V gene sequence: CDR1 SGHRS, CDR2 YFSETQ. The CDR3 is 15 amino acids. The junction had 9 bases not matched to a gene; V was cut back by 4 bases and J by 8 bases. CDR3 nucleotides: TGCGCCAGCAGCCGAACGACAGGGGGAGAAGAAAAACTGTTTTTT. This codes for CASSRTTGGEEKLFF.

The gene calls are TRBV6-5 and TRBJ2-7; TRBD1 aligns across 7 bases. The germline V gene encodes CDR1 MNHEY and CDR2 SVGAGI. There are 13 residues in the CDR3. V trimming: 2 bases; J trimming: 6 bases; junction bases outside the gene matches: 4. The CDR3 is CASSYPGTAEQYF. For the CDR3, the DNA is TGTGCCAGCAGTTACCCAGGGACAGCCGAGCAGTACTTC.

This chain joins TRBV3-1 (or the pseudogene TRBV3-2) and TRBJ1-2, with TRBD1 as a possible D gene (5 bases). The CDR3 length is 14 residues. V shed 6 bases and J shed 4 bases, with 15 bases lying between them. The germline gives CDR1 LGHDT, CDR2 YNNKEL (reference sequence). CDR3 nucleotide sequence: TGTGCCAGCAGTCCACGACAGTTCTCCTATGGCTACACCTTC. Its translation: CASSPRQFSYGYTF.

J is TRBJ2-2 and V is TRBV4-2; 9 bases line up with TRBD1. J was trimmed by 0 bases and V by 3 bases; bases with no gene match: 5. The V gene's germline CDR1 is LGHNA and CDR2 YNFKEQ. This CDR3 has 17 amino acids. The CDR3 region is CASSQGQGQTNTGELFF. The CDR3 DNA follows: TGTGCCAGCAGCCAGGGACAGGGACAGACGAACACCGGGGAGCTGTTTTTT.

This clone was observed a single time. V usage is TRBV20-1 and J usage is TRBJ2-3; D is unresolved. CDR1 DFQATT and CDR2 SNEGSKA come from the germline V gene (reference sequence). The CDR3 is 11 amino acids. Trimming removed 7 bases at V and 5 bases at J, with 10 bases between. CDR3 in DNA: TGCAGTGAAGCGTTCCTAGATACGCAGTATTTT. It is translated as CSEAFLDTQYF.

This chain connects TRBV6-5 to TRBJ2-1, with 11 bases lining up with TRBD2. V trimming: 7 bases; J trimming: 7 bases; junction bases outside the gene matches: 9. Germline loops: CDR1 MNHEY, CDR2 SVGAGI. This CDR3 region has 15 residues. The CDR3 loop reads CASIGLAGGGNEQFF. The CDR3 nucleotides are TGTGCCAGCATAGGACTAGCGGGTGGGGGTAATGAGCAGTTCTTC.

The chain has TRBV7-9 and TRBJ2-5; weak D call: TRBD1 (6 bases). The germline V and J ends were trimmed by 1 base and 7 bases, with 16 bases remaining between them. The germline gives CDR1 SEHNR, CDR2 FQNEAQ (reference sequence). The length of the CDR3 is 15 residues. CDR3 DNA sequence: TGTGCCAGCAGCTTAGGAGGAGGACAGCAGGGGACCCAGTACTTC. It specifies CASSLGGGQQGTQYF.

For the CDR3, the DNA is TGTGCCAGCGGTAGGGGGTCCGATGAGCAGTTCTTC. It translates to CASGRGSDEQFF. The rearrangement uses TRBV7-3 and TRBJ2-1, with a weak D call TRBD1 (6 bases). Trimming pared 8 bases from V and 8 bases from J, leaving 13 bases between. The CDR3 runs 12 residues. Germline V CDR1 and CDR2: SGHTA, FQGTGA.

This clone was counted between two and nine times. The chain has TRBV10-2 and TRBJ2-1; 11 nucleotides line up with TRBD1. After removal of 5 bases from V and 5 bases from J, the junction contained 8 bases not matched to a gene. Germline lookup yields CDR1 WSHSY and CDR2 SAAADI. CDR3 length equals 16 residues. The CDR3 region is CASSQPGQGADNEQFF. The CDR3 nucleotides are TGCGCCAGCAGTCAACCCGGACAGGGGGCCGACAATGAGCAGTTCTTC.